The rows below give T cell receptor beta chains drawn from one sample of a study of control samples from healthy donors and cancer patients. TCRdb's table, derived via immunoSEQ multiplex PCR, lists solely in-frame clones and lacks some. The table has approximately 76,000 clones, roughly 82% seen once; the top ten hold under 14%. Sequenced input: PBMCs. The receptors stem from a man between 60 and 75 years old with head and neck cancer. The CDR3 runs from the conserved cysteine through the conserved F or W. Each record gives: J gene, clone size, V gene, D gene, CDR3 DNA, CDR3 protein. The D gene is left open where the match is weak. Not every row has a clone size; where given, it reads once, few, many or a size class.

TRBJ2-5,once,TRBV5-4,-,TGTGCCAGCAGCTTGAACGGGAACAGGAGGTCTCAAGAGACCCAGTACTTC,CASSLNGNRRSQETQYF
TRBJ2-1,-,TRBV5-1,TRBD2,TGCGCCAGCAGCTTTGAGACTAGCGGTTACAATGAGCAGTTCTTC,CASSFETSGYNEQFF
TRBJ2-3,-,TRBV12-3/TRBV12-4,-,TGTGCCAGCAGCCTGGGATTTACGGATACGCAGTATTTT,CASSLGFTDTQYF
TRBJ1-2,-,TRBV5-4,-,TGTGCCAGCAGCCTGGACAGCTATGGCTACACCTTC,CASSLDSYGYTF
TRBJ1-1,-,TRBV5-1,TRBD1,TGCGCCAGCAGCGGTCCGGGACAGATGAACACTGAAGCTTTCTTT,CASSGPGQMNTEAFF
TRBJ1-2,-,TRBV10-3,TRBD1,TGTGCCATCAGTGGGGACAGGGGGTTAAACTATGGCTACACCTTC,CAISGDRGLNYGYTF
TRBJ1-1,few,TRBV4-1,TRBD1,TGCGCCAGCAGCCAGCCCCGGACAGGGAGGACTGAAGCTTTCTTT,CASSQPRTGRTEAFF
TRBJ1-4,-,TRBV15,-,TGTGTCACCAGCAGCCGCGACATCGACAGGCCTATTGAAAAACTGTTTTTT,CVTSSRDIDRPIEKLFF
TRBJ2-1,-,TRBV6-2/TRBV6-3,TRBD2,TGTGCCAGCAGTTTAGGGCTAGCGGGATACAATGAGCAGTTCTTC,CASSLGLAGYNEQFF
TRBJ1-5,-,TRBV6-6,-,TGTGCCAGTGGAGGTTCAGGGGGCAATCAGCCCCAGCATTTT,CASGGSGGNQPQHF
TRBJ1-1,-,TRBV10-3,TRBD1,TGTGCCGCCGGGACAGGGAAAGACACTGAAGCTTTCTTT,CAAGTGKDTEAFF
TRBJ2-2,-,TRBV2,TRBD1,TGTGCCAGCAGGAGGGGGCAGGGGCGAAACACCGGGGAGCTGTTTTTT,CASRRGQGRNTGELFF
TRBJ2-1,-,TRBV7-2,TRBD2,TGTGCCAGCAGCTCTGGACTGACTAGCGGGAGAACCAATGAGCAGTTCTTC,CASSSGLTSGRTNEQFF
TRBJ1-3,-,TRBV5-1,-,TGCGCCAGCAGCTTGGTATCGGGGCTTTTATCCTCTGGAAACACCATATATTTT,CASSLVSGLLSSGNTIYF
TRBJ1-5,-,TRBV19,TRBD1,TGTGCCAGTAGGGGACAGGGGAGAAGCAATCAGCCCCAGCATTTT,CASRGQGRSNQPQHF
TRBJ2-5,-,TRBV7-2,-,TGTGCCAGCAGCTTAGCGGGACTTCAAGAGACCCAGTACTTC,CASSLAGLQETQYF
TRBJ1-2,-,TRBV5-1,-,TGCGCCAGCAGCTTGGATGACTATGGCTACACCTTC,CASSLDDYGYTF
TRBJ1-4,few,TRBV6-5,-,TGTGCCAGCAGCCGCTCCGGATCCCAGAGTGAAAAACTGTTTTTT,CASSRSGSQSEKLFF
TRBJ2-3,-,TRBV3-1/TRBV3-2,-,TGTGCCAGCAGCCCTCCGGGAGTCCCAGATACGCAGTATTTT,CASSPPGVPDTQYF
TRBJ2-3,few,TRBV5-8,-,TGTGCCAGCAGCTTTGGGGGTTACACAGATACGCAGTATTTT,CASSFGGYTDTQYF
TRBJ2-7,-,TRBV3-1/TRBV3-2,-,TGTGCCAGCAGCCATGAAGGTGGAAAGACCCCCTACGAGCAGTACTTC,CASSHEGGKTPYEQYF
TRBJ2-1,-,TRBV7-9,TRBD1,TGTGCCAGCAGCCCTCAGGGGGACAATGAGCAGTTCTTC,CASSPQGDNEQFF
TRBJ2-2,-,TRBV11-3,-,TGTGCCAGCAGCCCGGGGGACTGGAATAACACCGGGGAGCTGTTTTTT,CASSPGDWNNTGELFF
TRBJ2-2,-,TRBV5-1,TRBD2,TGCGCCAGCAGCTTTGCGGGGAGGGCCCCCTCCGAGGAGCTGTTTTTT,CASSFAGRAPSEELFF
TRBJ1-5,-,TRBV7-9,-,TGTGCCAGCTCCGAGGAAGATCAGCCCCAGCATTTT,CASSEEDQPQHF
TRBJ1-1,-,TRBV7-9,TRBD1,TGTGCCAGCAGCGACCGGGACAGGGGAGCGGGGACTGAAGCTTTCTTT,CASSDRDRGAGTEAFF
TRBJ1-6,-,TRBV14,TRBD1,TGTGCCAGCAGCCTAGGACAGGGCTTGAATTCACCCCTCCACTTT,CASSLGQGLNSPLHF
TRBJ2-1,-,TRBV20-1,TRBD2,TGCAGTGCTAGTGGGACGGGAGGGCCACAGAATGAGCAGTTCTTC,CSASGTGGPQNEQFF
TRBJ2-3,-,TRBV29-1,-,TGCAGCGTTGGGGTCGGAGCTGGCACAGATACGCAGTATTTT,CSVGVGAGTDTQYF
TRBJ2-7,once,TRBV11-2,-,TGTGCCAGCAGCTTAGACGCAAACGAGCAGTACTTC,CASSLDANEQYF
TRBJ2-1,-,TRBV5-1,TRBD1,TGCGCCAGCAGCGGAGGACAGGCGAAAAATGAGCAGTTCTTC,CASSGGQAKNEQFF
TRBJ2-5,-,TRBV6-5,-,TGTGCCAGCTACAGGGTCCACCAAGAGACCCAGTACTTC,CASYRVHQETQYF
TRBJ1-3,once,TRBV6-1,-,TGTGCCAGCAGTGAATACGACGGTGGCTCTGGAAACACCATATATTTT,CASSEYDGGSGNTIYF
TRBJ1-4,-,TRBV2,TRBD1,TGTGCCAGCAGCTTGACAGGGGCGGGTAATGAAAAACTGTTTTTT,CASSLTGAGNEKLFF
TRBJ2-2,-,TRBV5-1,-,TGCGCCAGCGCCCCCACCCCCTCTTCCGGGGAGCTGTTTTTT,CASAPTPSSGELFF
TRBJ2-3,-,TRBV30,-,TGTGCCTTTAGCGGCACCTGGGGCACAGATACGCAGTATTTT,CAFSGTWGTDTQYF
TRBJ1-5,-,TRBV20-1,-,TGCAGTGCTAGTGCGACAGCAAATCAGCCCCAGCATTTT,CSASATANQPQHF
TRBJ2-7,-,TRBV28,-,TGTGCCAGCTCCGGGACGGAAACCTACGAGCAGTACTTC,CASSGTETYEQYF
TRBJ1-5,once,TRBV3-1/TRBV3-2,-,TGTGCCAGCAGCCAAGGGCCCGGAGGAGGCAATCAGCCCCAGCATTTT,CASSQGPGGGNQPQHF
TRBJ1-5,-,TRBV9,-,TGTGCCAGCAGCGTAGAGGGATTATCGGGACATAAAAATCAGCCCCAGCATTTT,CASSVEGLSGHKNQPQHF
TRBJ2-4,-,TRBV4-1,-,TGCGCCAGCAGCCAAGGACTGACGAGGGGACTAGCCAAAAACATTCAGTACTTC,CASSQGLTRGLAKNIQYF
TRBJ1-6,-,TRBV3-1/TRBV3-2,-,TGTGCCAGCAGCCCTCCATTAGGGGATTCACCCCTCCACTTT,CASSPPLGDSPLHF
TRBJ1-2,-,TRBV7-2,TRBD1,TGTGCCAGCAGCTTGACAGGGTACTATGGCTACACCTTC,CASSLTGYYGYTF
TRBJ2-7,-,TRBV7-2,-,TGTGCCAGCAGCTTACAGGGACCCGGCCCTTACGAGCAGTACTTC,CASSLQGPGPYEQYF
TRBJ2-7,-,TRBV27,TRBD1,TGTGCCAGCAGAAAGACAGGGGGCCTTAGGGGCCTCGAGCAGTACTTC,CASRKTGGLRGLEQYF
TRBJ1-6,-,TRBV4-1,TRBD1,TGCGCCAGCAGCCAAGTGGGGACAGGGTTATCACCCCTCCACTTT,CASSQVGTGLSPLHF
TRBJ2-7,-,TRBV30,-,TGTGCGGTGAACGGCGGCGGGTCCTACGAGCAGTACTTC,CAVNGGGSYEQYF
TRBJ1-6,-,TRBV30,TRBD1,TGTGCCTGGAGTGTTGGGACAGGGCGAAATTCACCCCTCCACTTT,CAWSVGTGRNSPLHF
TRBJ2-1,-,TRBV2,TRBD1,TGTGCCAGCAGGGGATTTCCCCTTAATTGGCAAAACAGGGGCAATGAGCAGTTCTTC,CASRGFPLNWQNRGNEQFF
TRBJ2-3,-,TRBV5-1,-,TGCGCCAGCAGCATAACCACAGATACGCAGTATTTT,CASSITTDTQYF
TRBJ1-6,-,TRBV5-1,-,TGCGCCAGCAGCTTGGCCGGGGTGATGGGTTCACCCCTCCACTTT,CASSLAGVMGSPLHF
TRBJ2-4,-,TRBV21-1,-,TGTGCCAGCAGCAAAGAGAGGGACATATCAGCCAAAAACATTCAGTACTTC,CASSKERDISAKNIQYF